This entry lists 24 T cell receptor beta chains sequenced from one sample in a study of blood T cell repertoires in COVID-19. The protocol was immunoSEQ multiplex PCR, while the TCRdb copy is restricted to in-frame clones and leaves out a portion. The sample lists around 100,000 clones; approximately 92% were seen once. The sequenced material came from peripheral blood. These receptors were obtained from a man over 45 with active COVID-19.

This sequence joins TRBV3-1 (or the pseudogene TRBV3-2) and TRBJ1-2; 8 bases are a match to TRBD1. The V gene end was trimmed by 4 bases and the J gene end by 4 bases; junction bases not matched to a gene: 5. Germline CDR1 LGHDT, CDR2 YNNKEL (reference sequence). The CDR3 totals 14 residues. As DNA, the CDR3 is TGTGCCAGCAGCCTCTTAGGGACAGGCTATGGCTACACCTTC. Translated: CASSLLGTGYGYTF.

The V call is TRBV7-8, the J call TRBJ1-2; D perhaps matches TRBD1 (5 bases). The V and J ends lost 7 bases and 0 bases respectively, with 18 bases between them. The CDR3 runs 16 residues. Germline V gene lookup returns CDR1 SGHVS and CDR2 FQNEAQ. The CDR3 region is CASNPGRGTANYGYTF. As DNA, the CDR3 is TGTGCCAGCAACCCAGGGAGGGGCACCGCTAACTATGGCTACACCTTC.

The chain is built from TRBV2 and TRBJ2-7; 10 nucleotides align to TRBD1. This CDR3 contains 13 residues. With 7 bases clipped from V and 3 bases from J, the junction kept 3 bases outside the gene matches. Per germline, CDR1 SNHLY and CDR2 FYNNEI. CDR3 amino acids: CASNGDRGYEQYF. For the CDR3, the DNA is TGTGCCAGCAACGGGGACAGGGGCTACGAGCAGTACTTC.

The rearrangement links TRBV28 to TRBJ2-7; 7 bases match TRBD1. CDR3 size: 15 residues. Germline values: CDR1 MDHEN, CDR2 SYDVKM. V gave up 3 bases and J gave up 1 base; unmatched junction bases: 6. The CDR3 DNA reads TGTGCCAGCAGTTTGATCGGGACAGAGTCCTACGAGCAGTACTTC. Its protein product is CASSLIGTESYEQYF.

V is TRBV6-5 and J is TRBJ1-1, with 7 bases that match TRBD1. Germline-derived CDR1 and CDR2 are MNHEY and SVGAGI. Trimming at V came to 7 bases and at J to 9 bases, leaving 8 bases not matched to a gene. The CDR3 extends over 12 amino acids. CDR3 DNA: TGTGCCAGCACCCTAGCAGGGGGAAAAGCTTTCTTT. As protein: CASTLAGGKAFF.

The V and J genes are TRBV7-9 and TRBJ2-1; TRBD2 matches at 10 bases. With 2 bases clipped from V and 15 bases from J, the junction kept 13 bases outside the gene matches. The CDR3 extends over 15 amino acids. Looked up from germline, CDR1 is SEHNR and CDR2 is FQNEAQ (reference sequence). The CDR3 DNA reads as TGTGCCAGCAGCTTATACTCCGGGACTAGCGCGATGTCGTTCTTC. Translation gives CASSLYSGTSAMSFF.

V is TRBV24-1 and J is TRBJ2-1; 8 bases fit TRBD2. The CDR3 sequence is 16 residues long. The germline V gene encodes CDR1 KGHDR and CDR2 SFDVKD. V shed 0 bases, J shed 7 bases, and the junction held 7 bases outside the gene matches. CDR3 nucleotide sequence: TGTGCCACCAGTGATTTGCAAGCGGGAGATTGGAATGAGCAGTTCTTC. This translates into CATSDLQAGDWNEQFF.

The CDR3 protein is CASEDRNTEAFF. The CDR3 nucleotides read TGTGCCAGCGAGGACAGGAACACTGAAGCTTTCTTT. V and J are TRBV2 and TRBJ1-1, with a possible D match to TRBD1 (6 bases). The CDR3 extends over 12 amino acids. Germline CDR1 SNHLY, CDR2 FYNNEI. V gave up 8 bases and J gave up 1 base, with 8 bases separating them.

In its sample, this clone was seen a few times. The chain is built from TRBV28 and TRBJ2-7; 14 bases are shared with TRBD2. V lost 0 bases to trimming and J lost 7 bases; unmatched junction nucleotides: 5. The CDR3 extends over 16 amino acids. The V gene's germline CDR1 is MDHEN and CDR2 SYDVKM. The CDR3 sequence is CASSLWTSGRAGEQYF. CDR3 coding DNA: TGTGCCAGCAGTTTATGGACTAGCGGGAGGGCTGGGGAGCAGTACTTC.

J is TRBJ2-2 and V is TRBV2; a weak D match, TRBD1 (6 bases). Looked up from germline, CDR1 is SNHLY and CDR2 is FYNNEI. The V gene lost 6 bases and the J gene lost 1 base, with 12 bases spanning the gap. This CDR3 has 15 residues. CDR3 in amino acids: CASRPDRMNTGELFF. The CDR3 DNA sequence: TGTGCCAGCAGGCCAGACAGGATGAACACCGGGGAGCTGTTTTTT.

This chain links TRBV19 with TRBJ2-7; 9 bases are a match to TRBD1. J was trimmed by 5 bases and V by 5 bases; bases with no gene match: 4. This CDR3 is built from 13 residues. Germline V gene data show CDR1 as LNHDA and CDR2 as SQIVND (reference sequence). This CDR3 is CASSPRTGDEQYF. CDR3 coding DNA: TGTGCCAGTAGTCCGAGGACAGGGGACGAGCAGTACTTC.

V usage is TRBV2 and J usage is TRBJ2-1; D unclear. The CDR3 contains 13 residues. Germline CDR1 reads SNHLY; CDR2 reads FYNNEI. V was clipped by 3 bases and J by 6 bases, with 9 bases between them. The CDR3 DNA is TGTGCCAGCAGTGAGAGTTGGAGCAATGAGCAGTTCTTC. Its translation: CASSESWSNEQFF.

This chain uses TRBV5-1 with TRBJ2-3; the match to TRBD2 covers 11 bases. Germline lookup yields CDR1 SGHRS and CDR2 YFSETQ. The V segment lost 3 bases and the J segment 2 bases; nucleotides outside the gene matches: 2. This CDR3 has 15 residues. The CDR3 nucleotides read TGCGCCAGCAGCTGGGGACTAGCGGACACAGATACGCAGTATTTT. Its protein is CASSWGLADTDTQYF.

The chain links TRBV2 to TRBJ1-5, with TRBD1 matching 9 bases. The CDR3 has 16 residues. V dropped 4 bases and J dropped 1; count of bases not matched to a gene: 5. The germline V gene encodes CDR1 SNHLY and CDR2 FYNNEI. In DNA, the CDR3 is TGTGCCAGCAGTGCCCAGACAGGGGGAAGCAATCAGCCCCAGCATTTT. Translation gives CASSAQTGGSNQPQHF.

The rearrangement joins TRBV4-1 to TRBJ2-5, with 8 bases matching TRBD2. CDR3 length: 17 amino acids. The trim removed 0 bases at V and 2 bases at J, leaving 8 bases unmatched. CDR1 and CDR2 (germline): MGHRA, YSYEKL. For the CDR3, the DNA is TGCGCCAGCAGCCAAGAGGGCGGGAGGAGACGGCAAGAGACCCAGTACTTC. Protein sequence: CASSQEGGRRRQETQYF.

The J gene is TRBJ1-1, the V gene TRBV6-5; unclear D gene. V was clipped by 6 bases and J by 3 bases, with 14 bases between them. The length of the CDR3 is 14 residues. The germline V gene encodes CDR1 MNHEY and CDR2 SVGAGI. CDR3 region: CASREAARDTEAFF. Here the CDR3 DNA reads TGTGCCAGCAGGGAGGCGGCTAGGGACACTGAAGCTTTCTTT.

The chain couples TRBV28 to TRBJ1-5, with D unresolved. Germline lookup yields CDR1 MDHEN and CDR2 SYDVKM. The CDR3 extends over 11 amino acids. Trimming removed 3 bases at V and 6 bases at J, with 3 bases between. For the CDR3, the DNA is TGTGCCAGCAGTTTTCGTCAGCCCCAGCATTTT. Amino acids: CASSFRQPQHF.

CDR3 nucleotide sequence: TGTGCCAGCAGTTACGGCGGGAGCAAGGGGAATGAGCAGTTCTTC. This sequence encodes CASSYGGSKGNEQFF. The chain couples TRBV6-2 or TRBV6-3 to TRBJ2-1, with TRBD2 matching 7 bases. This CDR3 contains 15 residues. Trimming cost V 2 bases and J 7 bases; bases outside gene matches: 8. Germline V gives CDR1 MNHEY, CDR2 SVGEGT.

J is TRBJ1-6 and V is TRBV2, with 10 nucleotides matching TRBD1. The germline gives CDR1 SNHLY, CDR2 FYNNEI. The junction had 3 bases not matched to a gene; V was cut back by 0 bases and J by 7 bases. The CDR3 has 16 residues. The CDR3 here is CASSEAGQGDNSPLHF. CDR3 DNA: TGTGCCAGCAGTGAAGCAGGACAGGGGGACAATTCACCCCTCCACTTT.

The rearrangement uses TRBV30 and TRBJ1-4; D is perhaps TRBD1 (6 bases). The V end lost 2 bases, the J end lost 8 bases, and 18 bases lay between the germline ends. This CDR3 has 15 residues. Looked up from germline, CDR1 is GTSNPN and CDR2 is SVGIG (reference sequence). The chain's CDR3 is CAWSPTGTRREKLFF. For the CDR3, the DNA is TGTGCCTGGAGTCCGACCGGGACAAGGAGAGAAAAACTGTTTTTT.

This rearrangement joins TRBV6-5 to TRBJ2-4, with no clear D. CDR3 length: 11 amino acids. The V end lost 7 bases, the J end lost 5 bases, and 6 bases lay between the germline ends. Germline V CDR1 and CDR2: MNHEY, SVGAGI. Here the CDR3 reads CASNRENIQYF. DNA for the CDR3: TGTGCCAGCAACAGAGAAAACATTCAGTACTTC.

The CDR3 here is CASSHGGQGAREQYF. The DNA for the CDR3 is TGTGCCAGCAGCCACGGGGGACAGGGGGCGCGCGAGCAGTACTTC. V is TRBV3-1 (or the pseudogene TRBV3-2) and J is TRBJ2-7; 12 bases fit TRBD1. Trimming cost V 3 bases and J 6 bases; bases outside gene matches: 6. The germline V gene has CDR1 LGHDT and CDR2 YNNKEL (reference sequence). CDR3 length: 15 residues.

The chain employs TRBV14 and TRBJ1-1, with 7 positions matching TRBD1. The CDR3 loop spans 12 amino acids. CDR1 and CDR2 (germline): SGHDN, FVKESK. V was pared by 1 base and J by 7 bases, with 0 bases of the junction left unmatched. This CDR3 is CASSQGTGEAFF. The CDR3 region has the DNA TGTGCCAGCAGCCAAGGGACAGGTGAAGCTTTCTTT. The full variable domain, rest sourced from reference TRBV14 and TRBJ1-1, is EAGVTQFPSHSVIEKGQTVTLRCDPISGHDNLYWYRRVMGKEIKFLLHFVKESKQDESGMPNNRFLAERTGGTYSTLKVQPAELEDSGVYFCASSQGTGEAFFGQGTRLTVV.

The V call is TRBV3-1 (or the pseudogene TRBV3-2), the J call TRBJ2-1, with 10 bases that match TRBD1. Looked up from germline, CDR1 is LGHDT and CDR2 is YNNKEL (reference sequence). J lost 4 bases, V lost 0 bases, and 3 bases had no gene match. The CDR3 spans 16 residues. The CDR3 reads CASSQDGTGAYNEQFF. Here the CDR3 DNA reads TGTGCCAGCAGCCAAGACGGGACAGGGGCGTACAATGAGCAGTTCTTC.